The 31 T cell receptor beta chains below all came from one sample that was sequenced in a study of blood T cell repertoires in COVID-19. TCRdb keeps only in-frame clones here, not all; method: immunoSEQ multiplex PCR. The table records roughly 72,000 clones, just over 85% of them present only once. Material: peripheral blood. Every receptor here comes from a human donor in a cohort sampled during active COVID-19.

This clone was counted a single time. The V gene is TRBV6-1, the J gene TRBJ1-1; TRBD1 might be the D (6 bases). Trimming removed 5 bases at V and 1 base at J, with 14 bases between. Germline CDR1 reads MNHNS; CDR2 reads SASEGT. CDR3 length equals 15 residues. The CDR3 here is CASSFTGTTNTEAFF. The CDR3, as DNA: TGTGCCAGCAGTTTCACCGGGACAACGAACACTGAAGCTTTCTTT.

The chain couples TRBV5-6 to TRBJ2-7; a possible D gene is TRBD1 (6 bases). Germline V gene lookup returns CDR1 SGHDT and CDR2 YYEEEE. The CDR3 extends over 15 amino acids. Trimming removed 0 bases at V and 1 base at J, with 11 bases between. DNA of the CDR3: TGTGCCAGCAGCTTGGCCGGTGGACAGTCCTACGAGCAGTACTTC. Protein: CASSLAGGQSYEQYF.

J is TRBJ2-5 and V is TRBV5-1, with 9 bases matching TRBD1. V was pared by 0 bases and J by 4 bases, with 7 bases of the junction left unmatched. CDR3 length: 16 amino acids. Looked up from germline, CDR1 is SGHRS and CDR2 is YFSETQ. Here the CDR3 DNA reads TGCGCCAGCAGCTTGGCGGTACAGGGGGCGGGAGAGACCCAGTACTTC. It specifies CASSLAVQGAGETQYF.

The chain combines TRBV7-2 with TRBJ1-6, with D perhaps TRBD1 (6 bases). Trimming stripped 5 bases from V and 6 bases from J, with 14 bases between. Germline CDR1 and CDR2: SGHTA and FQGNSA. There are 15 residues in the CDR3. This CDR3 is CASSTHRVGNSPLHF. Written as DNA, the CDR3 is TGTGCCAGCAGCACCCACAGGGTCGGTAATTCACCCCTCCACTTT. The full variable domain, its missing parts supplied by reference TRBV7-2 and TRBJ1-6, is GAGVSQSPSNKVTEKGKDVELRCDPISGHTALYWYRQSLGQGLEFLIYFQGNSAPDKSGLPSDRFSAERTGGSVSTLTIQRTQQEDSAVYLCASSTHRVGNSPLHFGNGTRLTVT.

V gene TRBV10-3 combines with J gene TRBJ2-3; D is possibly TRBD2 (6 bases). The CDR3 sequence is 14 residues long. Germline CDR1 reads ENHRY; CDR2 reads SYGVKD. Trimming took off 10 bases at V and 6 bases at J, with 20 bases between the two ends. CDR3 sequence reads: CATGEITSIDTQYF. The CDR3 nucleotides are TGTGCCACCGGGGAGATAACTAGCATCGATACGCAGTATTTT.

The gene calls are TRBV7-8 and TRBJ2-3; perhaps TRBD1 as D (5 bases). The CDR3 totals 15 residues. V was clipped by 1 base and J by 0 bases, with 8 bases between them. CDR1 and CDR2 (germline): SGHVS, FQNEAQ. CDR3 amino acids: CASSLGGVSTDTQYF. DNA for the CDR3: TGTGCCAGCAGCTTAGGGGGCGTTAGCACAGATACGCAGTATTTT.

This chain links TRBV19 with TRBJ2-2; 9 bases align to TRBD2. CDR1 and CDR2 (germline): LNHDA, SQIVND (reference sequence). The CDR3 has 18 amino acids. Unmatched junction bases numbered 15, after V lost 4 bases and J lost 6 bases. The CDR3 DNA is TGTGCCAGTAGTAAGGAAGGTATAGCGGGAGCTCGAGCCGGGGAGCTGTTTTTT. The encoded protein is CASSKEGIAGARAGELFF.

This clone was recorded once. The rearrangement links TRBV11-3 to TRBJ2-7, with TRBD1 as a possible D gene (6 bases). Looked up from germline, CDR1 is SGHNT and CDR2 is YENEEA. V dropped 10 bases and J dropped 3 bases, with 16 bases sitting between them. This CDR3 has 13 amino acids. DNA of the CDR3: TGTGCCACTCAGGGACAACAACTCTACGAGCAGTACTTC. Protein sequence: CATQGQQLYEQYF.

This sequence joins TRBV11-2 and TRBJ1-2; D call uncertain. The CDR3 length is 16 residues. Per the germline V gene, CDR1 is SGHAT and CDR2 is FQNNGV. The V end lost 5 bases, the J end lost 5 bases, and 21 bases lay between the germline ends. Written as DNA, the CDR3 is TGTGCCAGCAGCCCCCGTGTTGGAGGGAGGCGGTATGGCTACACCTTC. It codes for CASSPRVGGRRYGYTF.

This clone was seen more than once but under ten times. J is TRBJ1-1 and V is TRBV19; the D is unclear. CDR1 and CDR2 from the germline V gene are LNHDA and SQIVND (reference sequence). Trimming stripped 7 bases from V and 7 bases from J, with 13 bases between. The CDR3 length is 12 residues. For the CDR3, the DNA is TGTGCCAGTACCCCGGACTCAGGTGAAGCTTTCTTT. It specifies CASTPDSGEAFF.

This clone was observed once. This chain uses TRBV4-2 with TRBJ2-7, with TRBD2 matching over 11 bases. V shed 3 bases and J 3 bases; nucleotides not matched to a gene: 7. CDR1 LGHNA and CDR2 YNFKEQ come from the germline V gene. The CDR3 runs 16 residues. The CDR3 loop reads CASSHRTSGQNYEQYF. The CDR3 nucleotides are TGTGCCAGCAGCCATAGGACTAGCGGGCAGAACTACGAGCAGTACTTC.

V and J are TRBV19 and TRBJ2-7; 9 bases map to TRBD1. The V gene end was trimmed by 4 bases and the J gene end by 3 bases; junction bases not matched to a gene: 4. The germline gives CDR1 LNHDA, CDR2 SQIVND (reference sequence). The CDR3 has 14 amino acids. CDR3 sequence reads: CASSRTGDGYEQYF. Here the CDR3 DNA reads TGTGCCAGTAGTAGGACAGGGGATGGCTACGAGCAGTACTTC.

The table lists this clone with a count of one. In DNA, the CDR3 is TGTGCCAGCAGTCCCAGGACAATTTACAATGAGCAGTTCTTC. It codes for CASSPRTIYNEQFF. The V gene is TRBV2, the J gene TRBJ2-1; a possible D gene is TRBD1 (5 bases). Germline CDR1 is SNHLY and CDR2 is FYNNEI. This CDR3 has 14 residues. V was cut by 5 bases and J by 4 bases, with 12 bases left in between.

The chain uses TRBV19 and TRBJ2-7; the D gene is possibly TRBD1 (6 bases). The CDR3 consists of 17 residues. V was trimmed by 8 bases and J by 2 bases, leaving 25 bases between them. The germline V gene has CDR1 LNHDA and CDR2 SQIVND (reference sequence). The CDR3 region is CASARLSFRGAPYEQYF. As DNA, the CDR3 is TGTGCCAGTGCCAGGTTGTCGTTCAGGGGAGCCCCCTACGAGCAGTACTTC.

The chain couples TRBV10-1 to TRBJ1-6, with TRBD1 matching over 9 bases. Germline trimming cut 10 bases from V and 7 bases from J; bases unmatched to any gene: 23. Per the germline V gene, CDR1 is WNHNN and CDR2 is SYGVQD (reference sequence). The CDR3 spans 19 residues. The CDR3 coding sequence is TGCGCCACCCCTAGTGCCGGGACAGGGACTCATCAACTAAATTCACCCCTCCACTTT. Protein product: CATPSAGTGTHQLNSPLHF.

This chain joins TRBV3-1 (or the pseudogene TRBV3-2) and TRBJ2-3; D is possibly TRBD2 (5 bases). The CDR3 is made up of 17 amino acids. Per the germline V gene, CDR1 is LGHDT and CDR2 is YNNKEL (reference sequence). V lost 8 bases, J lost 2 bases, and 23 bases lay in between. CDR3 nucleotides: TGTGCCAGCTCTTCAAGTCCGGGGAGCCTCACCACAGATACGCAGTATTTT. This encodes CASSSSPGSLTTDTQYF.

The V and J genes are TRBV12-3 or TRBV12-4 and TRBJ2-2, with a weak D call TRBD1 (6 bases). CDR3 length: 13 amino acids. V lost 10 bases to trimming and J lost 2 bases, with 11 bases between them. The CDR3 sequence is CATRTANTGELFF. CDR3 nucleotides: TGTGCCACCCGGACAGCTAACACCGGGGAGCTGTTTTTT.

In its sample, this clone was seen a few times. The chain uses TRBV15 and TRBJ1-1; D call uncertain. Germline V lookup: CDR1 LNHNV, CDR2 YYDKDF (reference sequence). The CDR3 totals 16 residues. V was cut by 3 bases and J by 0 bases, with 14 bases left in between. The chain's CDR3 is CATSSLIRNMNTEAFF. The CDR3 bases are TGTGCCACCAGCAGTTTAATCAGGAACATGAACACTGAAGCTTTCTTT.

This rearrangement joins TRBV19 to TRBJ1-6, with D hard to call. The germline V gene encodes CDR1 LNHDA and CDR2 SQIVND (reference sequence). V gave up 3 bases and J gave up 3 bases, with 12 bases separating them. This CDR3 region has 16 residues. Here the CDR3 reads CASSISGTYYNSPLHF. The CDR3 DNA reads TGTGCCAGTAGTATCTCAGGAACCTACTATAATTCACCCCTCCACTTT.

CDR3: CASDRGGGNTIYF. The CDR3 DNA reads TGTGCCAGTGACCGAGGGGGCGGAAACACCATATATTTT. The chain employs TRBV11-2 and TRBJ1-3; 7 positions agree with TRBD1. The CDR3 is 13 amino acids. Trimming took 9 bases from V and 4 from J; bases not matched to a gene: 6. The germline V gene has CDR1 SGHAT and CDR2 FQNNGV.

This chain links TRBV30 with TRBJ1-1, with D tentatively TRBD1 (5 bases). Germline V gives CDR1 GTSNPN, CDR2 SVGIG (reference sequence). CDR3 length: 11 residues. The V end was cut by 3 bases, the J end by 5 bases, with 7 bases between. CDR3 in amino acids: CAWRGGTEAFF. The CDR3 bases are TGTGCCTGGAGGGGGGGGACTGAAGCTTTCTTT.

The chain carries TRBV10-3 and TRBJ1-2, with 7 bases aligning to TRBD1. V dropped 1 base and J dropped 2; count of bases not matched to a gene: 1. Germline loops: CDR1 ENHRY, CDR2 SYGVKD. The CDR3 has 14 amino acids. As DNA, the CDR3 is TGTGCCATCAGTGAGTTGGGACAGAACTATGGCTACACCTTC. Amino acid sequence: CAISELGQNYGYTF.

The gene calls are TRBV19 and TRBJ1-1, with unresolved D. Germline V lookup: CDR1 LNHDA, CDR2 SQIVND (reference sequence). This CDR3 has 13 residues. Between the trimmed V and J ends, which lost 6 bases and 3 bases, there was a span of 11 bases. The CDR3 spells CASSPRHYTEAFF. The CDR3 DNA reads TGTGCCAGTAGCCCGAGACACTACACTGAAGCTTTCTTT.

The chain has TRBV6-5 and TRBJ1-1, with unresolved D. The V end was cut by 6 bases, the J end by 1 base, with 9 bases between. The CDR3 runs to 13 residues. Germline-derived CDR1 and CDR2 are MNHEY and SVGAGI. CDR3 DNA: TGTGCCAGCAGCCAACAACAGAACACTGAAGCTTTCTTT. This sequence encodes CASSQQQNTEAFF.

The chain employs TRBV18 and TRBJ1-5; 7 nucleotides align to TRBD1. Germline trimming cut 0 bases from V and 0 bases from J; bases unmatched to any gene: 2. The CDR3 contains 16 residues. CDR1 is KGHSH, CDR2 LQKENI, per germline. The CDR3, as DNA: TGTGCCAGCTCACCACCGGGACAGAATAGCAATCAGCCCCAGCATTTT. This codes for CASSPPGQNSNQPQHF.

The genes are TRBV4-3 and TRBJ1-1; D remains ambiguous. Trimming left V 3 bases short and J 0 bases short, with 14 bases between. The CDR3 totals 16 residues. In germline, CDR1 is LGHNA, CDR2 YSLEER. The CDR3 DNA is TGCGCCAGCAGCCAGAATGACAAACCGATGAACACTGAAGCTTTCTTT. It encodes CASSQNDKPMNTEAFF.

The gene calls are TRBV5-4 and TRBJ2-2; D is possibly TRBD2 (5 bases). V was clipped by 3 bases and J by 7 bases, with 10 bases between them. Germline values: CDR1 SGHNT, CDR2 YYREEE (reference sequence). This CDR3 is 13 amino acids long. CDR3 protein: CASSSDRGGELFF. The CDR3 nucleotides read TGTGCCAGCAGCTCGGACCGGGGCGGGGAGCTGTTTTTT.

The genes are TRBV18 and TRBJ2-2; D is uncertain. The CDR3 is made up of 18 amino acids. V dropped 5 bases and J dropped 5 bases, with 24 bases sitting between them. Germline assignment: CDR1 KGHSH and CDR2 LQKENI. The chain's CDR3 is CASSLSPPDSSLTGELFF. The CDR3 DNA reads TGTGCCAGCTCATTATCTCCTCCCGACTCGAGTCTGACCGGGGAGCTGTTTTTT.

The V call is TRBV5-4, the J call TRBJ2-1; the D is unclear. The germline V and J ends were trimmed by 1 base and 7 bases, with 9 bases remaining between them. Germline CDR1 reads SGHNT; CDR2 reads YYREEE (reference sequence). The CDR3 is 13 amino acids. In DNA form, the CDR3 reads TGTGCCAGCAGCTTGCGACAAGTAAATGAGCAGTTCTTC. Translating it yields CASSLRQVNEQFF.

CDR3 DNA: TGTGCCAGTAGTACTGAGCGGACAGGGAGAGTCTACGAGCAGTACTTC. Encoded protein: CASSTERTGRVYEQYF. The rearrangement joins TRBV19 to TRBJ2-7, with 8 bases fitting TRBD1. The V segment lost 4 bases and the J segment 3 bases; nucleotides outside the gene matches: 11. This CDR3 region has 16 residues. Germline values: CDR1 LNHDA, CDR2 SQIVND (reference sequence).

The chain links TRBV4-2 to TRBJ1-1; no definite D call. The germline gives CDR1 LGHNA, CDR2 YNFKEQ. Trimming removed 1 base from V and 5 bases from J, with 17 bases in between. This CDR3 region has 16 residues. Written as DNA, the CDR3 is TGTGCCAGCAGCCAAGGAGTTGCCCTCCTAAATACTGAAGCTTTCTTT. It translates to CASSQGVALLNTEAFF.